This is a list of T cell receptor beta chains from one sample in a study of T cells in Graves' hyperthyroidism and ophthalmopathy. TCRdb independently ran MiXCR on the multiplex PCR reads; one entry per CDR3 protein. The table has approximately 530,000 distinct CDR3 sequences, about a sixth seen once. The sequenced material came from blood. These receptors all stem from a woman between 18 and 29 years old with Graves' hyperthyroidism. CDR3s include the opening cysteine and the closing phenylalanine or tryptophan. D genes are given only for firm matches. Clone size is not always given. Where it is, it says once, few, many or a class for expanded clones.

clone_size	d_call	v_call	j_call	cdr3_aa	cdr3_nt
many	TRBD2	TRBV12-3/TRBV12-4	TRBJ2-1	CASGPVKRGYNEQFF	TGTGCCAGCGGCCCTGTGAAGCGGGGGTACAATGAGCAGTTCTTC
once	.	TRBV28	TRBJ2-2	CASSFVGFNTGELFF	TGTGCCAGCAGCTTCGTGGGATTCAACACCGGGGAGCTGTTTTTT
many	TRBD2	TRBV28	TRBJ2-7	CASSTLAGEIYEQYF	TGTGCCAGCAGTACCCTAGCGGGAGAGATCTACGAGCAGTACTTC
many	TRBD1	TRBV30	TRBJ2-1	CAWSGEGARSNEQFF	TGTGCCTGGAGTGGCGAGGGGGCGCGATCCAATGAGCAGTTCTTC
many	.	TRBV7-9	TRBJ2-1	CASSLTVWQPGRSDNEQFF	TGTGCCAGCAGCTTAACTGTCTGGCAGCCGGGACGAAGCGACAATGAGCAGTTCTTC
many	.	TRBV7-2	TRBJ2-7	CASSLGRQSYEQYF	TGTGCCAGCAGCTTAGGCCGACAGTCCTACGAGCAGTACTTC
.	.	TRBV12-3/TRBV12-4	TRBJ2-6	CASSLRGTAGANVLTF	TGTGCCAGCAGTTTAAGAGGGACGGCTGGGGCCAACGTCCTGACTTTC
few	TRBD1	TRBV4-1	TRBJ1-5	CASSGQGASNQPQHF	TGCGCCAGCAGTGGACAGGGGGCAAGCAATCAGCCCCAGCATTTT
.	.	TRBV11-2	TRBJ2-2	CASSGSGTGELFF	TGTGCCAGCAGCGGGAGTGGCACCGGGGAGCTGTTTTTT
.	TRBD1	TRBV7-2	TRBJ1-2	CASSLERSGGEGYTF	TGTGCCAGCAGCTTAGAGCGTTCAGGGGGGGAAGGCTACACCTTC
.	.	TRBV11-2	TRBJ2-2	CASSFLTGPAGELFF	TGTGCCAGCAGCTTCCTGACAGGTCCGGCCGGGGAGCTGTTTTTT
few	.	TRBV12-3/TRBV12-4	TRBJ2-2	CASSFLANTGELFF	TGTGCCAGCAGTTTCTTGGCAAACACCGGGGAGCTGTTTTTT
few	TRBD1	TRBV28	TRBJ1-6	CASKQQGASYNSPLHF	TGTGCCAGCAAACAACAGGGGGCCTCCTATAATTCACCCCTCCACTTT
.	.	TRBV12-3/TRBV12-4	TRBJ1-2	CASSLRAVSNYGYTF	TGTGCCAGCAGTTTAAGAGCTGTTTCTAACTATGGCTACACCTTC
few	.	TRBV10-1	TRBJ2-2	CATAQNTGELFF	TGCGCCACTGCCCAGAACACCGGGGAGCTGTTTTTT
.	TRBD2	TRBV5-1	TRBJ2-1	CASSIRLAGASNEQFF	TGCGCCAGCAGCATTCGACTAGCGGGGGCCTCCAATGAGCAGTTCTTC
.	.	TRBV7-2	TRBJ2-5	CASSPRGVFQETQYF	TGTGCCAGCAGCCCAAGGGGGGTCTTCCAAGAGACCCAGTACTTC
few	.	TRBV27	TRBJ1-6	CASSQQGTNSPLHF	TGTGCCAGCAGCCAACAGGGTACCAATTCACCCCTCCACTTT
many	TRBD1	TRBV29-1	TRBJ1-2	CSVGTGTAVNYGYTF	TGCAGCGTTGGCACCGGGACAGCCGTGAACTATGGCTACACCTTC
few	TRBD2	TRBV9	TRBJ2-5	CASSVVGLAGETQYF	TGTGCCAGCAGCGTAGTTGGGCTAGCGGGGGAGACCCAGTACTTC
.	TRBD1	TRBV7-9	TRBJ2-7	CASSSPPGTGDPYEQYF	TGTGCCAGCAGCTCCCCCCCCGGGACAGGGGACCCCTACGAGCAGTACTTC
.	TRBD1	TRBV7-9	TRBJ1-2	CASSRTGVPANYGYTF	TGTGCCAGCAGCCGCACAGGGGTCCCAGCTAACTATGGCTACACCTTC
few	TRBD1	TRBV6-2/TRBV6-3	TRBJ2-2	CASSYAGTGRFGELFF	TGTGCCAGCAGTTATGCCGGGACAGGGAGATTCGGGGAGCTGTTTTTT
many	TRBD2	TRBV11-2	TRBJ2-4	CASHQGLGDRVKNIQYF	TGTGCCAGCCACCAGGGACTAGGCGATAGGGTCAAAAACATTCAGTACTTC
few	.	TRBV6-2/TRBV6-3	TRBJ1-2	CASTIGRFYGYTF	TGTGCCAGCACCATCGGACGGTTCTATGGCTACACCTTC